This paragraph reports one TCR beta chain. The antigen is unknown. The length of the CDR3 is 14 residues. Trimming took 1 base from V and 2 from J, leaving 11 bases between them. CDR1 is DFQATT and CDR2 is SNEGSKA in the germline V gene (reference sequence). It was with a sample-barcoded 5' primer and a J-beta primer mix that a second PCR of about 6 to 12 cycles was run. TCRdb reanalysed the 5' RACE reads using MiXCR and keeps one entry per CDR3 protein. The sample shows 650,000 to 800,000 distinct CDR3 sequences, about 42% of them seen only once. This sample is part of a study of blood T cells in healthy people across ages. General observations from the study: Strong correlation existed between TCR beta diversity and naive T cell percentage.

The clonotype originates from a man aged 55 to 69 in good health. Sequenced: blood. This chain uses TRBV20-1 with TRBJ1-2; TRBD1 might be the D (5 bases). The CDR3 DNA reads TGCAGTGCTAGAGTTCGGGACTCAAACTATGGCTACACCTTC. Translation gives CSARVRDSNYGYTF.